A selection of T cell receptor beta chains follows, all from one sample in a study of shared clonotypes between healthy human individuals. Data came from immunoSEQ multiplex PCR; TCRdb stores just in-frame clones and leaves some out. The table has about 2.4 million clones, 93% seen once; the top ten hold roughly 0.36%. Sequences were obtained from naive CD4+ T cells from PBMCs. These receptors were obtained from a man aged 18 to 30 in good health. Some clones in this sample may be carry-over from other donors' samples. Each CDR3 is given with its conserved first and last residue. A D gene is named only where the DNA matches it firmly. Only some rows state a clone size, as once, few, many or a class for expanded clones.

j_call d_call clone_size v_call cdr3_nt cdr3_aa
TRBJ2-1 NA NA TRBV23-1 TGCGCCAGCAGTCAGTCCATAGGGAGCTCCTACAATGAGCAGTTCTTC CASSQSIGSSYNEQFF
TRBJ2-7 NA NA TRBV6-1 TGTGCCAGCAGTGAAGCGCAGGGGGGCTACGAGCAGTACTTC CASSEAQGGYEQYF
TRBJ1-2 TRBD1 NA TRBV6-5 TGTGCCAGCAGTTCAGGGGGGCAGGGGCCCTATGGCTACACCTTC CASSSGGQGPYGYTF
TRBJ1-1 TRBD1 NA TRBV2 TGTGCCAGCAGTGAAGGGACAGGGGCCACTGAAGCTTTCTTT CASSEGTGATEAFF
TRBJ1-3 NA NA TRBV5-1 TGCGCCAGCAGCCCACAGGGACATACTGGAAACACCATATATTTT CASSPQGHTGNTIYF
TRBJ2-7 TRBD2 NA TRBV11-2 TGTGCCAGCAGCTCGGGGACTAGCGGGAGATCGGAGTACTTC CASSSGTSGRSEYF
TRBJ2-2 TRBD2 NA TRBV14 TGTGCCAGCAGCCCTCTAGCGGGAGCAAAGGCCGGGGAGCTGTTTTTT CASSPLAGAKAGELFF
TRBJ1-1 NA NA TRBV18 TGTGCCAGCTCCCCTGGGGCAGCGGTCACTGAAGCTTTCTTT CASSPGAAVTEAFF
TRBJ2-1 NA NA TRBV9 TGTGCCAGCAGCCCAGCCGGGACTGCATACAATGAGCAGTTCTTC CASSPAGTAYNEQFF
TRBJ2-7 NA NA TRBV30 TGTGCCTGGACCTACCAGGATGGGCAGTACTTC CAWTYQDGQYF
TRBJ2-2 NA once TRBV11-2 TGTGCCAGCAGCTTTAGCAGAGACACCGGGGAGCTGTTTTTT CASSFSRDTGELFF
TRBJ1-4 NA once TRBV18 TGTGCCAGCTCACCAGGGGTCGGTAATGAAAAACTGTTTTTT CASSPGVGNEKLFF
TRBJ2-6 TRBD1 NA TRBV5-4 TGTGCCAGCAGCTCGAGGACAGGGGCGGCCTCTGGGGCCAACGTCCTGACTTTC CASSSRTGAASGANVLTF
TRBJ2-1 TRBD2 NA TRBV5-4 TGTGCCAGCAGCCCCCAAGGGGGACTAGCTACAATTGAGCAGTTCTTC CASSPQGGLATIEQFF
TRBJ2-1 TRBD1 NA TRBV29-1 TGCATGTACAGGGGGCTGTACAATGAGCAGTTCTTC CMYRGLYNEQFF
TRBJ1-2 NA NA TRBV27 TGTGCCAGCAGTTTATCGGGGGGAGTGGGCGGCTATGGCTACACCTTC CASSLSGGVGGYGYTF
TRBJ2-1 NA few TRBV6-5 TGTGCCAGCAGTTACGGGCTACCTGGCGGCAATGAGCAGTTCTTC CASSYGLPGGNEQFF
TRBJ2-1 TRBD1 NA TRBV29-1 TGCAGCGTTGACCCTCGTACAGGGGCCGGGATCTACAATGAGCAGTTCTTC CSVDPRTGAGIYNEQFF
TRBJ2-7 TRBD2 NA TRBV7-2 TGTGCCAGCAGCCCGTTGGGACTAGCAAACGAGCAGTACTTC CASSPLGLANEQYF
TRBJ2-2 TRBD2 NA TRBV30 TGTGCCTGGAGTGTGGGAGGGACCGGGGAGCTGTTTTTT CAWSVGGTGELFF
TRBJ2-1 NA NA TRBV4-1 TGCGCCAGCAGCCAACCCTCCCGGGACAAGACCAATGAGCAGTTCTTC CASSQPSRDKTNEQFF
TRBJ2-7 NA NA TRBV7-9 TGTGCCAGCAGCAAACGGGAGCGGAGCTACGAGCAGTACTTC CASSKRERSYEQYF
TRBJ1-2 NA NA TRBV28 TGTGCCAGCAGTTCAGACAGAAACTATGGCTACACCTTC CASSSDRNYGYTF
TRBJ2-2 NA once TRBV7-9 TGTGCCAGCAGCCCCTACGGGGCAGGCCAGACCGGGGAGCTGTTTTTT CASSPYGAGQTGELFF
TRBJ2-1 TRBD2 NA TRBV5-1 TGCGCCAGCACCCTGCTAGCGGGCGCCCCAAACAATGAGCAGTTCTTC CASTLLAGAPNNEQFF
TRBJ2-3 TRBD2 NA TRBV11-2 TGTGCCAGCAGCTTGGGACTAGCGGGGCGTCAGACAGATACGCAGTATTTT CASSLGLAGRQTDTQYF
TRBJ1-2 NA NA TRBV28 TGTGCCAGCAGTTCAGGGATCATCTATGGCTACACCTTC CASSSGIIYGYTF
TRBJ2-5 NA few TRBV15 TGTGCCACCAGCAGACTCCAAGAGACCCAGTACTTC CATSRLQETQYF
TRBJ2-3 TRBD2 NA TRBV15 TGTGCCACCAGCAAACTAGCGGGGCACACAGATACGCAGTATTTT CATSKLAGHTDTQYF
TRBJ2-7 NA NA TRBV2 TGTGCCAGCAGTGAAACCGGGGCCCTGCCCTTCTCCTACGAGCAGTACTTC CASSETGALPFSYEQYF
TRBJ2-1 TRBD2 once TRBV7-2 TGTGCCAGCAGCGCACGGGGCGGGAGGGCCGGTTACAATGAGCAGTTCTTC CASSARGGRAGYNEQFF
TRBJ1-5 NA NA TRBV7-9 TGTGCCAGCAGCTTAGGAGCAGGGTCCGGGGGTCAGCCCCAGCATTTT CASSLGAGSGGQPQHF
TRBJ2-1 NA NA TRBV5-1 TGCGCCAGCACCTTGGGGGTTCCGCGCGGTGAGCAGTTCTTC CASTLGVPRGEQFF
TRBJ1-2 NA NA TRBV28 TGTGCCAGCAGTTTACTTGACAGAGTGGGGGTTTTAGGTGGCTACACCTTC CASSLLDRVGVLGGYTF
TRBJ2-3 NA NA TRBV21-1 TGTGCCAGCAGCAAAGAGAAGGGGCGCGGCACAGATACGCAGTATTTT CASSKEKGRGTDTQYF
TRBJ1-2 TRBD1 NA TRBV19 TGTGCCAGTAGTATAGCCGGGACAGTCTATGGCTACACCTTC CASSIAGTVYGYTF
TRBJ1-4 NA NA TRBV29-1 TGCAGCGTCATGTGGAGTTCCGAAAAACTGTTTTTT CSVMWSSEKLFF
TRBJ2-5 NA NA TRBV18 TGTGCCAGCTCACCAGGAAGGGAGACCCAGTACTTC CASSPGRETQYF
TRBJ2-1 TRBD2 NA TRBV14 TGTGCCAGCAGCCTCCGTTATCAGACTAGCAGAGCCTACAATGAGCAGTTCTTC CASSLRYQTSRAYNEQFF
TRBJ2-1 NA once TRBV4-1 TGCGCCAGCAGCCTTCTGGAGTTCAATGAGCAGTTCTTC CASSLLEFNEQFF
TRBJ2-6 NA NA TRBV7-2 TGTGCCAGCAGCTTAAATAAGGGGGCCAACGTCCTGACTTTC CASSLNKGANVLTF
TRBJ2-3 TRBD1 NA TRBV28 TGTGCCAGCAGTTTACAGGACAGGGTTACGCAGTATTTT CASSLQDRVTQYF
TRBJ1-2 NA NA TRBV19 TGTGCCAGTAGGGATCAGGGTGGCTACACCTTC CASRDQGGYTF
TRBJ1-2 NA once TRBV2 TGTGCCAGCAGTGAGACCTACTATGGCTACACCTTC CASSETYYGYTF
TRBJ1-1 NA once TRBV5-1 TGCGCCAGCAGCTTTTATGACAGCCATGGCGTTGAAGCTTTCTTT CASSFYDSHGVEAFF
TRBJ2-3 TRBD2 NA TRBV27 TGTGCCAGCCAACAATGGGGGCTAGCGGGGCTTAGTACGCAGTATTTT CASQQWGLAGLSTQYF
TRBJ2-1 TRBD2 NA TRBV7-6 TGTGCCAGCAGCCCGATCGGACTAGTTGTGGGCAATGAGCAGTTCTTC CASSPIGLVVGNEQFF
TRBJ2-3 NA once TRBV7-2 TGTGCCAGCAGCTTAAAGTCACCTTCCTATACGCAGTATTTT CASSLKSPSYTQYF
TRBJ2-3 TRBD1 NA TRBV15 TGTGCCACCAGCAGTGGACAGGGGGGCACAGATACGCAGTATTTT CATSSGQGGTDTQYF
TRBJ2-7 NA NA TRBV28 TGTGCCAGCAGTTTTAGTAAAGGACAGCACTACGAGCAGTACTTC CASSFSKGQHYEQYF
TRBJ2-7 NA NA TRBV5-4 TGTGCCAGCAGCTTTACCGAGGGGGGCGAGCAGTACTTC CASSFTEGGEQYF
TRBJ1-2 NA NA TRBV2 TGTGCCAGCAGTGTCGTGCGTGATGGCTACACCTTC CASSVVRDGYTF
TRBJ2-1 TRBD1 NA TRBV14 TGTGCCAGCAGCCAAGACCGGGACAGGAGGAATGAGCAGTTCTTC CASSQDRDRRNEQFF